Sequencing of this T cell receptor (beta chain) was carried out in a study of blood T cell repertoires in COVID-19. Study-level background: Both acute and convalescent COVID-19 samples were obtained from the United States, Italy and Spain. PBMCs, B-cell-depleted T cells, or T cells were the source of the cDNA or gDNA that made up the material.

Authors' processing steps: Amplification of reference gene primers provided the estimated nucleated cell counts. Produced via immunoSEQ multiplex PCR; TCRdb's table is partial and in-frame only. The V and J calls and the clone size are those of that table, but D and trimming were determined from the DNA. Among 70,000 to 95,000 clones, just under 80% were seen once, and the ten largest hold roughly 15%. Germline loops: CDR1 MGHDK, CDR2 SYGVNS. The CDR3 extends over 16 amino acids. V dropped 5 bases and J dropped 4; count of bases not matched to a gene: 5. What was sequenced was peripheral blood. The TCR was taken from a human donor in a cohort sampled during active COVID-19. This chain links TRBV25-1 with TRBJ2-7; TRBD2 matches 16 bases. The CDR3 DNA sequence: TGTGCCAGCAGTCCGGGACTAGCGGGAGGGCCTTACGAGCAGTACTTC. As protein: CASSPGLAGGPYEQYF.